Sequencing of this TCR beta chain was carried out in a study of blood T cell repertoires in COVID-19. Study-level information: The United States, Italy and Spain were the sources of the acute and convalescent COVID-19 samples.

Profiled with immunoSEQ multiplex PCR; TCRdb holds only in-frame clones, not every one. The repertoire consists of fewer than 400,000 clones, with around nine tenths occurring once and the leading ten covering 2.5% to 3.5%. V lost 1 base, J lost 6 bases, and 13 bases lay in between. CDR1 and CDR2 from the germline V gene are SGHAT and FQNNGV. The CDR3 runs to 14 residues. The source is a human donor in a cohort sampled during active COVID-19. This sequence joins TRBV11-2 and TRBJ2-7; D is perhaps TRBD1 (7 bases). Sequences were obtained from peripheral blood. CDR3 DNA: TGTGCCAGCAGCTTAGGGACAGGAGGGTTCGAGCAGTACTTC. The encoded protein is CASSLGTGGFEQYF.